This TCR beta chain was sequenced in a study of blood T cell repertoires in COVID-19. About the study: Whether acute or convalescent, the COVID-19 samples came from the United States, Italy and Spain. PBMCs, B-cell-depleted T cells, or T cells provided the cDNA or gDNA that made up the material.

CDR3 size: 15 residues. Germline CDR1 reads LNHDA; CDR2 reads SQIVND (reference sequence). V was pared by 6 bases and J by 0 bases, with 12 bases between. Participant age was roughly 18 to 95 years, and participants resided in 25 or so US areas. Allocation to cohorts depended on clinical history reported by the participants. TCRdb keeps only in-frame clones here, not all; method: immunoSEQ multiplex PCR. Of fewer than 600,000 clones listed, 85% to 90% are singletons. J is TRBJ1-5 and V is TRBV19; D gene ambiguous. The clonotype was recovered from a middle-aged woman who had recovered from COVID-19. Sequenced: PBMCs or T cells enriched from blood (not recorded which). DNA of the CDR3: TGTGCCAGTAGCCTCCGCGGAAATAGCAATCAGCCCCAGCATTTT. Translating it yields CASSLRGNSNQPQHF.